These 21 T cell receptor beta chains were sequenced from one sample in a study of cytomegalovirus exposure and HLA in healthy donors. Vbeta (60) and Jbeta (13) primers were used in the PCR. TCRdb's table, derived via immunoSEQ multiplex PCR, lists solely in-frame clones and lacks some. The sample records about 160,000 clones, 80% to 85% being singletons. Specimen: PBMCs. Source of these receptors: a man aged 50 to 59 in good health and CMV-seropositive.

The V call is TRBV5-1, the J call TRBJ2-3, with D unresolved. Trimming left V 0 bases short and J 6 bases short, with 11 bases between. There are 14 residues in the CDR3. In germline, CDR1 is SGHRS, CDR2 YFSETQ. The CDR3 bases are TGCGCCAGCAGCTTGGAATCAACTGGTGATACGCAGTATTTT. This encodes CASSLESTGDTQYF.

The chain carries TRBV10-3 and TRBJ2-5; 11 bases are shared with TRBD2. CDR3 size: 17 residues. CDR1 ENHRY and CDR2 SYGVKD come from the germline V gene. The trim removed 6 bases at V and 4 bases at J, leaving 13 bases unmatched. The CDR3 spells CAISDDSGRGVVETQYF. The CDR3 DNA is TGTGCCATCAGCGACGATAGCGGGAGGGGGGTAGTAGAGACCCAGTACTTC.

The chain combines TRBV28 with TRBJ2-7; maybe TRBD1 (6 bases). Germline-derived CDR1 and CDR2 are MDHEN and SYDVKM. V was shortened by 6 bases and J by 5 bases, with 14 bases between the two germline ends. The CDR3 consists of 13 residues. CDR3 residues: CASSSDRWNEQYF. CDR3 DNA sequence: TGTGCCAGCAGCTCTGACAGGTGGAACGAGCAGTACTTC.

This clone has a handful of counts. The V call is TRBV9, the J call TRBJ2-7; TRBD1 matches 8 bases. The CDR3 has 15 amino acids. In germline, CDR1 is SGDLS, CDR2 YYNGEE. The J segment lost 2 bases and the V segment lost 0 bases, leaving 4 bases of the junction unmatched. For the CDR3, the DNA is TGTGCCAGCAGCGTAGGATCAGGGGGCACCTACGAGCAGTACTTC. This translates into CASSVGSGGTYEQYF.

The chain is built from TRBV19 and TRBJ1-5; tentative D call: TRBD1 (6 bases). V was clipped by 10 bases and J by 7 bases, with 17 bases between them. The CDR3 extends over 13 amino acids. Germline CDR1 LNHDA, CDR2 SQIVND (reference sequence). The CDR3 spells CATNDRLWQPQHF. CDR3 DNA sequence: TGTGCCACCAACGACAGGCTTTGGCAGCCCCAGCATTTT.

The rearrangement links TRBV28 to TRBJ1-5; TRBD1 might be the D (5 bases). The CDR3 is 18 amino acids. V gave up 10 bases and J gave up 2 bases, with 27 bases separating them. Germline V lookup: CDR1 MDHEN, CDR2 SYDVKM. The CDR3 nucleotides read TGTGCCATCACGGCAACCTCAGGGTATATAGAAGGCAATCAGCCCCAGCATTTT. Translation: CAITATSGYIEGNQPQHF.

This chain links TRBV11-2 with TRBJ2-1, with 10 bases that match TRBD2. In germline, CDR1 is SGHAT, CDR2 FQNNGV. The CDR3 covers 14 residues. The V and J ends lost 5 bases and 13 bases, in that order; junction bases with no gene match: 11. The CDR3 DNA reads as TGTGCCAGCAGCCCCCAGCTAGCGGGAGTTTTTCAGTTCTTC. Encoded protein: CASSPQLAGVFQFF. Combining the CDR3 with reference TRBV11-2 and TRBJ2-1 gives the whole variable domain EAGVAQSPRYKIIEKRQSVAFWCNPISGHATLYWYQQILGQGPKLLIQFQNNGVVDDSQLPKDRFSAERLKGVDSTLKIQPAKLEDSAVYLCASSPQLAGVFQFFGPGTRLTVL.

This clone was seen a handful of times. J is TRBJ2-1 and V is TRBV6-4; 11 bases are a match to TRBD2. Germline V lookup: CDR1 MRHNA, CDR2 SNTAGT. The CDR3 runs to 14 residues. V was pared by 2 bases and J by 6 bases, with 0 bases of the junction left unmatched. This CDR3 is CASSDGTSGNEQFF. CDR3 coding DNA: TGTGCCAGCAGTGACGGGACTAGCGGCAATGAGCAGTTCTTC.

The chain links TRBV19 to TRBJ1-1; 8 bases align to TRBD1. J gave up 1 base and V 4 bases, and 2 bases lay outside the gene matches. Germline V gene sequence: CDR1 LNHDA, CDR2 SQIVND (reference sequence). The CDR3 runs 14 residues. CDR3 loop: CASSTDRENTEAFF. The CDR3 region has the DNA TGTGCCAGTAGTACGGACAGGGAGAACACTGAAGCTTTCTTT. Complete variable domain (other parts from reference TRBV19 and TRBJ1-1): DGGITQSPKYLFRKEGQNVTLSCEQNLNHDAMYWYRQDPGQGLRLIYYSQIVNDFQKGDIAEGYSVSREKKESFPLTVTSAQKNPTAFYLCASSTDRENTEAFFGQGTRLTVV.

The rearrangement joins TRBV9 to TRBJ2-3, with D unclear. This CDR3 comprises 16 residues. The V end lost 3 bases, the J end lost 0 bases, and 14 bases lay between the germline ends. Germline CDR1 is SGDLS and CDR2 is YYNGEE. The CDR3 DNA reads TGTGCCAGCAGCGCAATCGGAACAGTTAGCACAGATACGCAGTATTTT. Its protein product is CASSAIGTVSTDTQYF.

The gene calls are TRBV9 and TRBJ2-5, with TRBD1 as a possible D gene (5 bases). The J call is in doubt because the DNA end fits TRBJ2-7 better. Germline CDR1 reads SGDLS; CDR2 reads YYNGEE. The CDR3 has 14 amino acids. CDR3 nucleotides: TGTGCCAGCAGCGTAGGACAGTTTACCTACGAGCAGTACTTC. Amino acid sequence: CASSVGQFTYEQYF.

The chain uses TRBV15 and TRBJ2-5; TRBD1 aligns across 11 bases. Germline CDR1 LNHNV, CDR2 YYDKDF (reference sequence). J lost 5 bases, V lost 8 bases, and 4 bases had no gene match. The CDR3 has 13 amino acids. The CDR3 nucleotides read TGTGCCACCCGGGACAGGGGGACGGAGACCCAGTACTTC. Its protein is CATRDRGTETQYF.

Only one count was recorded for this clone. The rearrangement uses TRBV6-5 and TRBJ2-1; tentative D call: TRBD2 (6 bases). V was clipped by 6 bases and J by 5 bases, with 14 bases between them. Germline loops: CDR1 MNHEY, CDR2 SVGAGI. CDR3 length: 14 residues. CDR3 coding DNA: TGTGCCAGCAGCTACACCGGGAGTGACAATGAGCAGTTCTTC. Translated, it gives CASSYTGSDNEQFF.

This chain joins TRBV14 and TRBJ2-7; the match to TRBD2 covers 16 bases. The CDR3 runs 20 residues. Per germline, CDR1 SGHDN and CDR2 FVKESK. J gave up 0 bases and V 0 bases, and 8 bases lay outside the gene matches. The CDR3: CASSQDWKGLAGGPSYEQYF. The CDR3, as DNA: TGTGCCAGCAGCCAAGATTGGAAGGGACTAGCGGGAGGGCCCTCCTACGAGCAGTACTTC.

This sequence joins TRBV15 and TRBJ2-2, with TRBD2 identical over 8 bases. Trimming cost V 3 bases and J 5 bases; bases outside gene matches: 11. Looked up from germline, CDR1 is LNHNV and CDR2 is YYDKDF (reference sequence). The CDR3 sequence is 17 residues long. The CDR3 loop reads CATSRDPGTSSTGELFF. CDR3 nucleotide sequence: TGTGCCACCAGCAGGGATCCCGGGACTAGTAGTACCGGGGAGCTGTTTTTT.

This chain joins TRBV14 and TRBJ2-1; D might be TRBD2 (5 bases). V lost 0 bases, J lost 9 bases, and 12 bases lay in between. The CDR3 totals 14 residues. Germline V gene lookup returns CDR1 SGHDN and CDR2 FVKESK. The CDR3 spells CASSQDGFAGEQFF. CDR3 sequence (DNA): TGTGCCAGCAGCCAAGACGGATTCGCGGGTGAGCAGTTCTTC.

The chain combines TRBV7-2 with TRBJ2-7; maybe TRBD2 (5 bases). This CDR3 contains 14 residues. Trimming stripped 0 bases from V and 3 bases from J, with 9 bases between. From germline, CDR1 is SGHTA and CDR2 FQGNSA. CDR3 nucleotide sequence: TGTGCCAGCAGCTTAGCGCACGGGGACTACGAGCAGTACTTC. Protein sequence: CASSLAHGDYEQYF.

The chain carries TRBV28 and TRBJ2-1; D gene uncertain. Germline CDR1 reads MDHEN; CDR2 reads SYDVKM. The CDR3 loop spans 11 amino acids. V was trimmed by 7 bases and J by 4 bases, leaving 5 bases between them. CDR3 in DNA: TGTGCCAGCACCTTTTACAATGAGCAGTTCTTC. Encoded protein: CASTFYNEQFF.

This clone was counted once. The gene calls are TRBV7-9 and TRBJ2-1, with a possible D match to TRBD1 (5 bases). The V and J ends lost 4 bases and 0 bases respectively, with 16 bases between them. Looked up from germline, CDR1 is SEHNR and CDR2 is FQNEAQ (reference sequence). The CDR3 totals 17 residues. The CDR3 DNA sequence: TGTGCCAGCAGCTCGTCTCCTTCCAGGGTCTCCTACAATGAGCAGTTCTTC. It encodes CASSSSPSRVSYNEQFF.

J is TRBJ2-5 and V is TRBV12-5, with D perhaps TRBD1 (5 bases). The germline V and J ends were trimmed by 3 bases and 2 bases, with 13 bases remaining between them. Germline-derived CDR1 and CDR2 are LGHNT and FRNRAP. This CDR3 has 15 amino acids. The chain's CDR3 is CASGLFAGRQETQYF. The CDR3 nucleotides read TGTGCTAGTGGTTTATTCGCAGGGCGACAAGAGACCCAGTACTTC.

V usage is TRBV7-2 and J usage is TRBJ1-4, with 10 positions matching TRBD1. The CDR3 totals 15 residues. Germline trimming cut 6 bases from V and 6 bases from J; bases unmatched to any gene: 7. Germline CDR1 and CDR2: SGHTA and FQGNSA. CDR3 in amino acids: CASSHSGTGDEKLFF. The CDR3 coding sequence is TGTGCCAGCAGTCATTCCGGGACAGGGGATGAAAAACTGTTTTTT.